What follows are 32 T cell receptor beta chains derived from one specimen sequenced in a study of T cell repertoires in cytomegalovirus infection. For these receptors, no antigen is known. MiXCR was run by TCRdb on the reads, yielding one entry per CDR3 protein. The data show approximately 770,000 distinct CDR3 sequences, roughly 29% seen once. The material sequenced was cultured CD8+ T cells from PBMCs, taken from culture after CMV antigen stimulation. These receptors were taken from a human donor in good health (CMV status not recorded). Some clones in this sample may be carry-over from other donors' samples.

The genes are TRBV10-3 and TRBJ1-5; no reliable D call. CDR1 is ENHRY, CDR2 SYGVKD, per germline. The CDR3 sequence is 16 residues long. Trimming took 3 bases from V and 7 from J, leaving 19 bases between them. In nucleotides, the CDR3 is TGTGCCATCAGTGAATACGTTGGCGGATTAGAACAGCCCCAGCATTTT. It specifies CAISEYVGGLEQPQHF.

Worth noting for this clonotype: A single base separates this from a much larger clone, so it may be a read error. The chain couples TRBV6-5 to TRBJ1-1; possible D gene TRBD1, 6 bases. The CDR3 runs to 13 residues. CDR1 is MNHEY and CDR2 is SVGAGI in the germline V gene. The CDR3 DNA reads as TGTGCCAGCAGCCCGGGACACCCCACTGTAGCTTTCTTT. Translation: CASSPGHPTVAFF.

This chain's CDR3 is CASRPRDRAYTDSGNTIYF. The CDR3 DNA reads as TGTGCCAGCCGCCCCCGGGACAGGGCCTACACCGACTCTGGAAACACCATATATTTT. This chain joins TRBV6-1 and TRBJ1-3; 9 nucleotides match TRBD1. This CDR3 comprises 19 residues. The V gene's germline CDR1 is MNHNS and CDR2 SASEGT. V dropped 8 bases and J dropped 0; count of bases not matched to a gene: 17.

This clonotype was observed at least ten times. The chain links TRBV6-1 to TRBJ1-1, with 8 positions matching TRBD1. This CDR3 comprises 13 residues. Losses at the gene ends were 7 bases for V and 8 bases for J; bases not matched to a gene: 9. The germline V gene has CDR1 MNHNS and CDR2 SASEGT. For the CDR3, the DNA is TGTGCCAGCATCTGGACAGGGAGAATGGAAGCTTTCTTT. As protein: CASIWTGRMEAFF.

The gene calls are TRBV27 and TRBJ2-7; D is unclear. This CDR3 spans 13 amino acids. Trimming took off 4 bases at V and 4 bases at J, with 11 bases between the two ends. Germline V gene sequence: CDR1 MNHEY, CDR2 SMNVEV (reference sequence). This CDR3 is CASSSQPLYEQYV. CDR3 bases: TGTGCCAGCAGTTCCCAACCACTGTACGAGCAGTACGTC.

In regard to this clonotype: This may be a read error, as it is one base from a much larger clone. The J gene is TRBJ2-1, the V gene TRBV12-3 or TRBV12-4; perhaps TRBD2 as D (5 bases). CDR3 size: 13 residues. V was trimmed by 5 bases and J by 15 bases, leaving 20 bases between them. The CDR3 sequence: CASSLPEAAGGFF. The CDR3 nucleotides read TGTGCCAGCAGTCTCCCGGAAGCGGCGGGCGGGTTCTTC.

This clonotype was counted between two and nine times. The V call is TRBV29-1, the J call TRBJ1-2, with D possibly TRBD1 on 6 matching bases. Germline V gene sequence: CDR1 SQVTM, CDR2 ANQGSEA. The CDR3 covers 13 residues. V lost 6 bases to trimming and J lost 5 bases, with 16 bases between them. CDR3 DNA sequence: TGCAGCGTAGGGGGGACCGACCTTTATGGCTACACCTTC. Encoded protein: CSVGGTDLYGYTF.

This clonotype was counted only a few times. This chain links TRBV7-9 with TRBJ2-7, with D tentatively TRBD1 (6 bases). The CDR3 has 16 amino acids. V lost 0 bases to trimming and J lost 3 bases, with 15 bases between them. Germline loops: CDR1 SEHNR, CDR2 FQNEAQ (reference sequence). CDR3: CASSLALQGAGYEQYF. The DNA of the CDR3 is TGTGCCAGCAGCTTAGCGCTACAGGGTGCAGGCTACGAGCAGTACTTC.

The chain combines TRBV9 with TRBJ2-3, with TRBD2 matching 7 bases. This CDR3 region has 17 residues. V was pared by 0 bases and J by 3 bases, with 10 bases of the junction left unmatched. Germline V gene lookup returns CDR1 SGDLS and CDR2 YYNGEE. The CDR3, as DNA: TGTGCCAGCAGCGTAGCTACGGGAGGAGGCGAGACAGATACGCAGTATTTT. It is translated as CASSVATGGGETDTQYF.

The rearrangement links TRBV9 to TRBJ1-3; no clear D. Germline loops: CDR1 SGDLS, CDR2 YYNGEE. The CDR3 has 16 amino acids. V gave up 0 bases and J gave up 0 bases, with 10 bases separating them. The CDR3 coding sequence is TGTGCCAGCAGCGTAGGGAGGCAGAACTCTGGAAACACCATATATTTT. This gives the protein CASSVGRQNSGNTIYF.

The chain combines TRBV7-3 with TRBJ2-5; D call uncertain. This CDR3 spans 12 amino acids. CDR1 and CDR2 from the germline V gene are SGHTA and FQGTGA. V was cut by 5 bases and J by 5 bases, with 9 bases left in between. The CDR3 reads CASSAYGETQYF. The CDR3 bases are TGTGCCAGCAGCGCGTACGGGGAGACCCAGTACTTC.

This clonotype was counted a few times. The V and J genes are TRBV6-2 or TRBV6-3 and TRBJ1-1; weak D call: TRBD1 (5 bases). CDR3 length: 13 residues. Germline V gene lookup returns CDR1 MNHEY and CDR2 SVGEGT. Trimming cost V 6 bases and J 1 base, with 9 bases left between them. The DNA for the CDR3 is TGTGCCAGCAGAGACAGTGAGAACACTGAAGCTTTCTTT. Its protein product is CASRDSENTEAFF.

The chain combines TRBV28 with TRBJ1-5; D uncertain. CDR1 is MDHEN and CDR2 is SYDVKM in the germline V gene. The CDR3 is 14 amino acids. V lost 5 bases, J lost 2 bases, and 10 bases lay in between. DNA for the CDR3: TGTGCCAGCAGTGTTTCGTCAGGCAATCAGCCCCAGCATTTT. Protein: CASSVSSGNQPQHF.

With respect to this clonotype: Germline and junction disagree at one end, which may indicate a read error. This chain connects TRBV27 to TRBJ1-2; 8 bases align to TRBD1. CDR1 is MNHEY and CDR2 is SMNVEV in the germline V gene (reference sequence). The CDR3 loop spans 20 amino acids. The CDR3 DNA is TGTGACAGCAGTTTATCTTTCATAAGCACCCCGGACAGGGCGGTCCATGGCTACACCTTC. Protein sequence: CDSSLSFISTPDRAVHGYTF.

This rearrangement joins TRBV11-2 to TRBJ2-1; 11 bases map to TRBD2. V gave up 4 bases and J gave up 3 bases; unmatched junction bases: 5. Germline V gives CDR1 SGHAT, CDR2 FQNNGV. The CDR3 covers 16 residues. Written as DNA, the CDR3 is TGTGCCAGCAGCTATGTAGCGGGGGGGATCTACAATGAGCAGTTCTTC. Its translation is CASSYVAGGIYNEQFF.

This clonotype occurred many times. The chain joins TRBV13 to TRBJ1-2, with TRBD1 identical over 8 bases. The J segment lost 3 bases and the V segment lost 3 bases, leaving 6 bases of the junction unmatched. CDR1 PRHDT and CDR2 FYEKMQ come from the germline V gene (reference sequence). The CDR3 spans 15 residues. As DNA, the CDR3 is TGTGCCAGCAGCTTGGGGACAGGCTTAGACTATGGCTACACCTTC. As protein: CASSLGTGLDYGYTF.

This clonotype was seen at least ten times. The V call is TRBV7-6, the J call TRBJ2-1, with 7 bases aligning to TRBD1. Germline assignment: CDR1 SGHVS and CDR2 FNYEAQ. After removal of 5 bases from V and 0 bases from J, the junction contained 4 bases not matched to a gene. This CDR3 comprises 15 residues. DNA of the CDR3: TGTGCCAGCAGCCTGACAGGGAGCTCCTACAATGAGCAGTTCTTC. Its translation: CASSLTGSSYNEQFF. Combining the CDR3 with reference TRBV7-6 and TRBJ2-1 gives the whole variable domain GAGVSQSPRYKVTKRGQDVALRCDPISGHVSLYWYRQALGQGPEFLTYFNYEAQQDKSGLPNDRFSAERPEGSISTLTIQRTEQRDSAMYRCASSLTGSSYNEQFFGPGTRLTVL.

This chain joins TRBV4-1 and TRBJ2-2; 8 bases fit TRBD1. The V and J ends lost 1 base and 0 bases, in that order; junction bases with no gene match: 1. CDR3 length: 16 amino acids. Germline V CDR1 and CDR2: MGHRA, YSYEKL. The CDR3 coding sequence is TGCGCCAGCAGCCAAGGGACAGGGTCGAACACCGGGGAGCTGTTTTTT. Its translation is CASSQGTGSNTGELFF.

This clonotype was detected a few times. V and J are TRBV6-6 and TRBJ1-2; D is perhaps TRBD1 (6 bases). CDR3 length: 16 residues. Germline assignment: CDR1 MNHNY and CDR2 SVGAGI (reference sequence). The V end lost 8 bases, the J end lost 7 bases, and 26 bases lay between the germline ends. CDR3 sequence (DNA): TGTGCCAGCGTTTTCACCCGGGGGGCCGTCCGGAGTGGCTACACCTTC. This codes for CASVFTRGAVRSGYTF.

There are a few counts of this clonotype. This chain connects TRBV18 to TRBJ2-1; D might be TRBD1 (6 bases). Germline CDR1 KGHSH, CDR2 LQKENI. The CDR3 has 13 amino acids. V was clipped by 5 bases and J by 5 bases, with 10 bases between them. CDR3 in amino acids: CASSSGQNNEQFF. CDR3 coding DNA: TGTGCCAGCTCATCAGGACAGAACAATGAGCAGTTCTTC. Combining the CDR3 with reference TRBV18 and TRBJ2-1 gives the whole variable domain NAGVMQNPRHLVRRRGQEARLRCSPMKGHSHVYWYRQLPEEGLKFMVYLQKENIIDESGMPKERFSAEFPKEGPSILRIQQVVRGDSAAYFCASSSGQNNEQFFGPGTRLTVL.

This clonotype was observed a few times. The V gene is TRBV7-9, the J gene TRBJ2-1; no definite D call. From germline, CDR1 is SEHNR and CDR2 FQNEAQ (reference sequence). The CDR3 has 15 residues. Trimming pared 6 bases from V and 0 bases from J, leaving 12 bases between. The CDR3 DNA is TGTGCCAGCAGTCCCCCCATCTCCTCCTACAATGAGCAGTTCTTC. Its translation: CASSPPISSYNEQFF.

This chain joins TRBV20-1 and TRBJ1-2; D remains unclear. V lost 8 bases and J 7 bases, leaving 17 bases between the germline ends. The germline gives CDR1 DFQATT, CDR2 SNEGSKA (reference sequence). CDR3 length: 12 amino acids. In DNA form, the CDR3 reads TGCAGTACATCCCGCCGTTATGTTGGCTACACCTTC. It codes for CSTSRRYVGYTF.

The chain carries TRBV4-2 and TRBJ1-5, with D possibly being TRBD1 (5 bases). Looked up from germline, CDR1 is LGHNA and CDR2 is YNFKEQ. The CDR3 sequence is 17 residues long. Trimming left V 2 bases short and J 0 bases short, with 14 bases between. CDR3 sequence reads: CASSQKGTDFSNQPQHF. CDR3 coding DNA: TGTGCCAGCAGCCAAAAAGGGACGGATTTTAGCAATCAGCCCCAGCATTTT.

This rearrangement joins TRBV28 to TRBJ1-5; TRBD1 might be the D (5 bases). Germline CDR1 reads MDHEN; CDR2 reads SYDVKM. There are 13 residues in the CDR3. Trimming took off 2 bases at V and 8 bases at J, with 10 bases between the two ends. In DNA form, the CDR3 reads TGTGCCAGCAGTTTACGGGACTGGGAGCCCCAGCATTTT. It specifies CASSLRDWEPQHF.

The CDR3 DNA reads as TGCAGCGACCAGACAGGGGGCACTGAAGCTTTCTTT. It encodes CSDQTGGTEAFF. J is TRBJ1-1 and V is TRBV29-1; 9 bases map to TRBD1. Germline loops: CDR1 SQVTM, CDR2 ANQGSEA. This CDR3 comprises 12 residues. Trimming cost V 7 bases and J 4 bases; bases outside gene matches: 4.

In this sample, this clonotype turned up many times. The gene calls are TRBV12-3 or TRBV12-4 and TRBJ2-1, with D possibly TRBD1 on 6 matching bases. The CDR3 contains 15 residues. Trimming pared 3 bases from V and 3 bases from J, leaving 12 bases between. In nucleotides, the CDR3 is TGTGCCAGCAGTTTTACACAGGGCCTCTACAATGAGCAGTTCTTC. Amino acids: CASSFTQGLYNEQFF.

The sample holds many counts of this clonotype. The J gene is TRBJ2-7, the V gene TRBV7-8; 7 nucleotides line up with TRBD2. The germline CDR1 and CDR2 sequences are SGHVS and FQNEAQ. This CDR3 spans 14 amino acids. V lost 3 bases to trimming and J lost 3 bases; unmatched junction nucleotides: 5. CDR3 region: CASSLGGDYYEQYV. CDR3 DNA sequence: TGTGCCAGCAGCTTGGGAGGGGACTACTACGAGCAGTACGTC.

Many counts were recorded for this clonotype. The chain uses TRBV12-3 or TRBV12-4 and TRBJ1-1; D uncertain. The V gene lost 9 bases and the J gene lost 6 bases, with 14 bases spanning the gap. This CDR3 contains 12 residues. The CDR3 region is CASLPGVSEAFF. In nucleotides, the CDR3 is TGTGCCAGTCTTCCGGGCGTTTCTGAAGCTTTCTTT.

The V and J genes are TRBV25-1 and TRBJ1-1; D is possibly TRBD1 (5 bases). Trimming pared 1 base from V and 5 bases from J, leaving 11 bases between. This CDR3 region has 14 residues. CDR1 is MGHDK, CDR2 SYGVNS, per germline. The CDR3 DNA is TGTGCCAGCAGTGAATGGGGGGGGGGGACTGAAGCTTTCTTT. This encodes CASSEWGGGTEAFF.

Ten or more counts support this clonotype. V gene TRBV11-2 combines with J gene TRBJ2-1; 9 bases are a match to TRBD2. The V gene's germline CDR1 is SGHAT and CDR2 FQNNGV. CDR3 length: 15 residues. J gave up 2 bases and V 4 bases, and 3 bases lay outside the gene matches. The CDR3 here is CASSWLAGPYNEQFF. The CDR3 nucleotides read TGTGCCAGCAGCTGGCTAGCGGGGCCCTACAATGAGCAGTTCTTC.

The chain links TRBV6-1 to TRBJ2-6; 7 bases map to TRBD1. Germline V gene data show CDR1 as MNHNS and CDR2 as SASEGT. The V and J ends lost 6 bases and 0 bases, in that order; junction bases with no gene match: 5. This CDR3 has 16 residues. CDR3 region: CASSWGQFSGANVLTF. The CDR3, as DNA: TGTGCCAGCAGCTGGGGACAGTTCTCTGGGGCCAACGTCCTGACTTTC.

This clonotype was counted between two and nine times. The chain carries TRBV6-6 and TRBJ1-2, with 9 bases identical to TRBD1. J gave up 7 bases and V 2 bases, and 2 bases lay outside the gene matches. The CDR3 runs 13 residues. CDR1 is MNHNY, CDR2 SVGAGI, per germline (reference sequence). The CDR3 DNA is TGTGCCAGCAGTTACCAACAGGGGGCTGGCTACACCTTC. Translation: CASSYQQGAGYTF.